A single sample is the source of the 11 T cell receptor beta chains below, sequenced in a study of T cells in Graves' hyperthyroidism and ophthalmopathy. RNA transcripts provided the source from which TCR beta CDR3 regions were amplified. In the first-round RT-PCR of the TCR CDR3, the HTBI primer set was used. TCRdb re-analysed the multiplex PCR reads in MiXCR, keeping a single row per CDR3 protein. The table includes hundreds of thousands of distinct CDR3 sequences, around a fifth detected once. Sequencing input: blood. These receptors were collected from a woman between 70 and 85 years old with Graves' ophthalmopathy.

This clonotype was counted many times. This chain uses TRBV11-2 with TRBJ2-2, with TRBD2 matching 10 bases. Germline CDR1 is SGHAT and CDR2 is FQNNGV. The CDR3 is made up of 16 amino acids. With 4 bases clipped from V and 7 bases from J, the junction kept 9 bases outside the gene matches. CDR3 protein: CASSSARASGSGELFF. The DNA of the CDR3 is TGTGCCAGCAGCTCCGCCCGGGCTAGCGGGAGCGGGGAGCTGTTTTTT.

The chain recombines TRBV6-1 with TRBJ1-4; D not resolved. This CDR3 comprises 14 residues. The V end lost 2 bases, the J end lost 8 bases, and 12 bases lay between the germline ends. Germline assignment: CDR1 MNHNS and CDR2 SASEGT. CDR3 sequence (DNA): TGTGCCAGCAGTGAAAGGGCTCCTCGGGAAAAACTGTTTTTT. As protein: CASSERAPREKLFF.

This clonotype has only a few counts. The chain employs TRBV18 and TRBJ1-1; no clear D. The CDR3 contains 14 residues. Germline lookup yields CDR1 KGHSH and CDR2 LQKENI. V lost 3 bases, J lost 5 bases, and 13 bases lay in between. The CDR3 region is CASSPSGRWTEAFF. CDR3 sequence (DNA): TGTGCCAGCTCACCTTCGGGTAGATGGACTGAAGCTTTCTTT.

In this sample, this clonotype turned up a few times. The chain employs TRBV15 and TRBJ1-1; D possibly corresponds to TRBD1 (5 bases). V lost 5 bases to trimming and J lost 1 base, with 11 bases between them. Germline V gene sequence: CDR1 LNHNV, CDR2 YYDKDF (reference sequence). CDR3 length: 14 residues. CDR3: CATSPTGGNTEAFF. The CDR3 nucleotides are TGTGCCACCAGCCCTACCGGGGGGAACACTGAAGCTTTCTTT.

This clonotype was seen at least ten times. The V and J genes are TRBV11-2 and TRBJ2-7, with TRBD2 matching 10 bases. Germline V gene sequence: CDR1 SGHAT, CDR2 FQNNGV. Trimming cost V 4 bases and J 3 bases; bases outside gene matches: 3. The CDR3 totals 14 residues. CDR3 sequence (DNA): TGTGCCAGCAGCTACTCTAGCGGGAGCTACGAGCAGTACTTC. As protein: CASSYSSGSYEQYF.

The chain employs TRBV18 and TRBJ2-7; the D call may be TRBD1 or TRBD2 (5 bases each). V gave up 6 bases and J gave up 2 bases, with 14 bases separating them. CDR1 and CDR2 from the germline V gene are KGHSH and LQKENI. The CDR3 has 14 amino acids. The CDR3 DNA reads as TGTGCCAGCTCCCCGGGGACCTCAACCTACGAGCAGTACTTC. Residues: CASSPGTSTYEQYF.

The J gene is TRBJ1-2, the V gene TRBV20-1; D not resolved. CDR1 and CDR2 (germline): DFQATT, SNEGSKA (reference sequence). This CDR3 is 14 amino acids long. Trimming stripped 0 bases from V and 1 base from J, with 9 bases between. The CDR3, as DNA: TGCAGTGCTAGAGAGAAACAAAGTAACTATGGCTACACCTTC. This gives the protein CSAREKQSNYGYTF.

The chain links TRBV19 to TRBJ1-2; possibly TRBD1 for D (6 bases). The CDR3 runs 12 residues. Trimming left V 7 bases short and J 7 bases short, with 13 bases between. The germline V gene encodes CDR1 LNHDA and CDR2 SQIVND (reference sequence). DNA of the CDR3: TGTGCCAGTACCTTACAGGGAGCTGGCTACACCTTC. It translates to CASTLQGAGYTF.

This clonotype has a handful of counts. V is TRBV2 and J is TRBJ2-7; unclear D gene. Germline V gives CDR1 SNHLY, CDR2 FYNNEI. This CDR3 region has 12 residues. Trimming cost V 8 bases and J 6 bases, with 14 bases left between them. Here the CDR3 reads CASERQWGEQYF. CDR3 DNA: TGTGCCAGCGAACGGCAATGGGGCGAGCAGTACTTC.

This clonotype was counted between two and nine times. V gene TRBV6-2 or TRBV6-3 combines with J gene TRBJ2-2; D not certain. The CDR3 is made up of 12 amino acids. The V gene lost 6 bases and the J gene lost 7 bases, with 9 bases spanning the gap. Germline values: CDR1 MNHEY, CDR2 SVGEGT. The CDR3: CASSPFIGELFF. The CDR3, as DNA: TGTGCCAGCAGCCCCTTCATCGGGGAGCTGTTTTTT.

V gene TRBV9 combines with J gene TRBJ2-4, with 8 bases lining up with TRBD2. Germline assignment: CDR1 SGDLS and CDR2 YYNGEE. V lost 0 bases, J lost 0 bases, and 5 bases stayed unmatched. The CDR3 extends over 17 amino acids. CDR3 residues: CASSVGVAGLAKNIQYF. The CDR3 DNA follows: TGTGCCAGCAGCGTAGGGGTAGCGGGATTAGCCAAAAACATTCAGTACTTC.